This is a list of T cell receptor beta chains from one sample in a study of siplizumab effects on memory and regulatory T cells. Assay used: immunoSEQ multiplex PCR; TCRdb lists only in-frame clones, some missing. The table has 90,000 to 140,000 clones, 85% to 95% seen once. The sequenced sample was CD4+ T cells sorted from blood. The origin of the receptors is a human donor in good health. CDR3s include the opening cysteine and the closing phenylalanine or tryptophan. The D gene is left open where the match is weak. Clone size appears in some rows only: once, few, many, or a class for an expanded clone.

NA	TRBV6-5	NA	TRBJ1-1	CASSFGPPLEAFF	TGTGCCAGCAGTTTCGGGCCTCCCTTGGAGGCTTTCTTT
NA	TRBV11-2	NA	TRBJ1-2	CASSYNGVYGYTF	TGTGCCAGCAGCTACAACGGGGTCTATGGCTACACCTTC
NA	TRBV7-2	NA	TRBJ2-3	CASSLAGTRTDTQYF	TGTGCCAGCAGCTTAGCGGGGACAAGGACAGATACGCAGTATTTT
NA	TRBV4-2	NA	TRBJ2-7	CASSQDRSYEQYF	TGTGCCAGCAGCCAAGATCGGTCCTACGAGCAGTACTTC
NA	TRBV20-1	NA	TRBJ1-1	CRGEGNTEAFF	TGCAGAGGTGAGGGGAACACTGAAGCTTTCTTT
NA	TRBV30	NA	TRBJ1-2	CAWSPGFGYTF	TGTGCCTGGAGTCCAGGGTTTGGCTACACCTTC
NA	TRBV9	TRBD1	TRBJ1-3	CASSLGTGGEGNTIYF	TGTGCCAGCAGCCTGGGGACAGGGGGCGAAGGAAACACCATATATTTT
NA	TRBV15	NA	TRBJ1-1	CATSSLTRGTEAFF	TGTGCCACCAGCAGCCTGACACGTGGCACTGAAGCTTTCTTT
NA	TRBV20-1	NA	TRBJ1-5	CSATAGQPQHF	TGCAGTGCCACGGCCGGTCAGCCCCAGCATTTT
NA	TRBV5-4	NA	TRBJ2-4	CASSLMELAKNIQYF	TGTGCCAGCAGCTTGATGGAGCTAGCCAAAAACATTCAGTACTTC
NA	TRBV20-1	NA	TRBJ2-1	CSVEAYNEQFF	TGCAGTGTTGAGGCCTACAATGAGCAGTTCTTC
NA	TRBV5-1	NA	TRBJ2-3	CASSPDTWDTDTQYF	TGCGCCAGCAGCCCAGACACTTGGGACACAGATACGCAGTATTTT
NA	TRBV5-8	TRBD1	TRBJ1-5	CASSSPGQGNQPQHF	TGTGCCAGCAGCTCCCCGGGACAGGGCAATCAGCCCCAGCATTTT
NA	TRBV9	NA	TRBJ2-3	CASSVGVGTSTDTQYF	TGTGCCAGCAGCGTCGGGGTGGGGACTAGCACAGATACGCAGTATTTT
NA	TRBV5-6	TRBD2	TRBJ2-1	CASSLDGTSRSSYNEQFF	TGTGCCAGCAGCTTGGACGGGACTAGCAGAAGCTCCTACAATGAGCAGTTCTTC
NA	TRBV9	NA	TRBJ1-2	CASSPNHVGDGYTF	TGTGCCAGCAGCCCTAACCACGTAGGGGATGGCTACACCTTC
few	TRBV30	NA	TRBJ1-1	CASTEGITEAFF	TGTGCCTCCACGGAGGGGATCACTGAAGCTTTCTTT
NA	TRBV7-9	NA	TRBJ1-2	CASSLRLQGNPYGYTF	TGTGCCAGCAGCTTACGGTTGCAGGGTAACCCCTATGGCTACACCTTC
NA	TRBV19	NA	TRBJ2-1	CASTTRAGPHTDNEQFF	TGTGCCAGTACCACAAGGGCAGGGCCCCATACAGACAATGAGCAGTTCTTC
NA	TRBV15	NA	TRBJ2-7	CATSRDIMGSYEQYF	TGTGCCACCAGCAGAGATATTATGGGCTCCTACGAGCAGTACTTC
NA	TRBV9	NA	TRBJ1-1	CASSSGLSMNTEAFF	TGTGCCAGCAGCTCGGGACTGAGCATGAACACTGAAGCTTTCTTT